The entry that follows covers one T cell receptor (beta chain) sequence. Its antigen is not known. This entry belongs to a study of shared clonotypes between healthy human individuals. Study-wide background: A couple of women and a few men aged 18 to 49 made up the donors.

In germline, CDR1 is SNHLY, CDR2 FYNNEI. Trimming pared 3 bases from V and 1 base from J, leaving 12 bases between. The CDR3 length is 15 residues. Here immunoSEQ multiplex PCR was the method, and the copy in TCRdb shows in-frame clones only, minus some. Of about 2 million clones in the sample, roughly 94% are singletons; the top ten hold 0.1% to 0.15%. Notes on the study in general: Researchers sampled only blood; tissue repertoires likely differ.

The sequencing input was naive CD4+ T cells sorted from blood. This sample's subset: CD45RA+ positively selected. The TCR was taken from a young man in good health. The chain joins TRBV2 to TRBJ1-1; D is uncertain. CDR3 region: CASSDFFNPNTEAFF. The CDR3 DNA follows: TGTGCCAGCAGTGATTTCTTCAACCCGAACACTGAAGCTTTCTTT.